The 3 T cell receptor beta chains given below trace back to one sample, sequenced in a study of blood T cell repertoires in COVID-19. Sequencing was performed with immunoSEQ multiplex PCR; in TCRdb, only in-frame clones are kept and a portion is missing. The sample holds some 160,000 clones, approximately 91% seen once. The source material was peripheral blood. The origin of the receptors is a young man with acute or convalescent COVID-19.

This clone was seen only once. The rearrangement joins TRBV2 to TRBJ2-5; the D is unclear. Looked up from germline, CDR1 is SNHLY and CDR2 is FYNNEI. Trimming shortened V by 2 bases and J by 2 bases, and 6 bases separated the two germline ends. The CDR3 extends over 13 amino acids. In DNA form, the CDR3 reads TGTGCCAGCAGTGAAAGCCTACAAGAGACCCAGTACTTC. It specifies CASSESLQETQYF.

The CDR3 DNA follows: TGTGCCAGCAGCTCCATCAGGGGGACCGGGACTTCCGGTACGCAGTATTTT. It encodes CASSSIRGTGTSGTQYF. The rearrangement links TRBV11-2 to TRBJ2-3; D is perhaps TRBD1 (7 bases). Germline V gene lookup returns CDR1 SGHAT and CDR2 FQNNGV. V lost 4 bases, J lost 8 bases, and 25 bases lay in between. The CDR3 extends over 17 amino acids.

This clone has just a few counts. V usage is TRBV9 and J usage is TRBJ1-3, with 7 bases identical to TRBD1. Germline CDR1 is SGDLS and CDR2 is YYNGEE. The CDR3 is 15 amino acids. The junction had 7 bases not matched to a gene; V was cut back by 3 bases and J by 4 bases. The CDR3, as DNA: TGTGCCAGCAGCGGACGGGGGACAGAAGGAAACACCATATATTTT. Protein sequence: CASSGRGTEGNTIYF.